The entry below gives a single TCR beta chain sequence along with its context. Data came from immunoSEQ multiplex PCR; TCRdb stores just in-frame clones and leaves some out. Among about 2,500,000 clones listed, more than 80% were seen once. CDR3 length: 13 amino acids. Germline V gives CDR1 MNHNS, CDR2 SASEGT. Between the trimmed V and J ends, which lost 4 bases and 2 bases, there was a span of 9 bases. The data originate from a study of shared clonotypes between healthy human individuals. The receptor's source is a man aged 18 to 30 in good health. The specimen sequenced was naive CD4+ T cells sorted from blood. Subset given: CD45RA+ positively selected. The gene calls are TRBV6-1 and TRBJ2-7; D is uncertain. The CDR3 bases are TGTGCCAGCAGTGCGGTGGCCACCTACGAGCAGTACTTC. This sequence encodes CASSAVATYEQYF.